This TCR beta chain was captured by sequencing in a study of patients and donors after allogeneic stem cell transplantation. TCRdb itself ran the RT-PCR reads through MiXCR, one entry per CDR3 protein. The data contain hundreds of thousands of distinct CDR3 sequences, roughly 16% of them singletons. For this clonotype: The germline gene is not matched at one end of the junction; a read error may be the cause.

The germline gives CDR1 DFQATT, CDR2 SNEGSKA (reference sequence). CDR3 length: 15 amino acids. The rearrangement joins TRBV20-1 to TRBJ2-1; the match to TRBD2 covers 7 bases. The sequenced material came from blood, either unsorted or a sorted T cell fraction (not recorded which). The sequence was obtained from a human donor who was either an allogeneic HSCT recipient or a stem cell or donor lymphocyte infusion donor (not recorded which). It is not recorded whose cells these are; they may come from a transplant donor. CDR3 bases: TGCAGTACTAGAGTCCCTAGCGGAAACTACAATGAGCAGTTCTTC. Its translation is CSTRVPSGNYNEQFF.